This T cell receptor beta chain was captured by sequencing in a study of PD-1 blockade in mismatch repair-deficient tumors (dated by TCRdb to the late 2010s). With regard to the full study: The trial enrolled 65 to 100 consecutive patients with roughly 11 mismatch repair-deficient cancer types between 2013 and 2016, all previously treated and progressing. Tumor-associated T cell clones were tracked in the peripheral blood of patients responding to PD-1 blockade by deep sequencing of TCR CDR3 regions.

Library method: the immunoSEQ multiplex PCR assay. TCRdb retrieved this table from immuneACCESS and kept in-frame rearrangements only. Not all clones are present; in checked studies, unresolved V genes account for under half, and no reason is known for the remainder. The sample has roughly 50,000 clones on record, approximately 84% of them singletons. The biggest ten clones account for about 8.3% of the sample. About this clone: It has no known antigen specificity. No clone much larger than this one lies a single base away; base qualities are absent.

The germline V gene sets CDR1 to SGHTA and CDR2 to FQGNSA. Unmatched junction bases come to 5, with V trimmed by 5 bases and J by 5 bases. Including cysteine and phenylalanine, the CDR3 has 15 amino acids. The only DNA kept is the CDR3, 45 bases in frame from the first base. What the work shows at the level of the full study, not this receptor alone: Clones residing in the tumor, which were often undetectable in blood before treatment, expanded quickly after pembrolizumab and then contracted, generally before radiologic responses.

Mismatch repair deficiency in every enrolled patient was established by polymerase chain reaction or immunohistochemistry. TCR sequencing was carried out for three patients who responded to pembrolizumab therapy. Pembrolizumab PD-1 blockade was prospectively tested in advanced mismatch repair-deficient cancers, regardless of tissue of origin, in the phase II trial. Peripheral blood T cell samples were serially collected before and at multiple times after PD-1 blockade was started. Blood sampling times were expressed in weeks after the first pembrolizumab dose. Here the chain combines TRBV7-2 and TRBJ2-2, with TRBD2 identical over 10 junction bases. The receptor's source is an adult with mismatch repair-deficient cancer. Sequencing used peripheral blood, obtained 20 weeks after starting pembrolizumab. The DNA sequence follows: TGTGCCAGCAGCCCGACTAGCGGGCTAACCGGGGAGCTGTTTTTT. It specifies CASSPTSGLTGELFF. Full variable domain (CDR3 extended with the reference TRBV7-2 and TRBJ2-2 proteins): GAGVSQSPSNKVTEKGKDVELRCDPISGHTALYWYRQSLGQGLEFLIYFQGNSAPDKSGLPSDRFSAERTGGSVSTLTIQRTQQEDSAVYLCASSPTSGLTGELFFGEGSRLTVL.